One TCR beta chain is described in this entry. No antigen is known for it. This specimen comes from a study of OX40 agonist ivuxolimab in advanced cancers. Only in-frame clones appear in the TCRdb table, and some are missing; sequencing was by immunoSEQ multiplex PCR. The sample lists tens of thousands of clones; around nine tenths were seen once. Regarding the study as a whole: Among some nonresponders, normalized T-cell clonal expansion was also low.

This clonotype originated in an adult with an advanced solid tumor such as melanoma, head and neck, liver or kidney cancer. The sample was CD4+ or CD8+ T cells sorted from blood, taken in a trial of the OX40 agonist ivuxolimab.

This CDR3 reads CASRDDREGNYGYTF. CDR3 DNA: TGTGCCAGCAGAGACGACAGGGAGGGTAACTATGGCTACACCTTC. V usage is TRBV2 and J usage is TRBJ1-2; 7 nucleotides align to TRBD1. This CDR3 contains 15 residues. Germline values: CDR1 SNHLY, CDR2 FYNNEI. The V and J ends lost 6 bases and 1 base, in that order; junction bases with no gene match: 8.